Listed below are T cell receptor beta chains from one sample, sequenced in a study of blood T cell repertoires in COVID-19. Profiling relied on immunoSEQ multiplex PCR, and the TCRdb table lists in-frame clones only, not all of them. Of some 520,000 clones in the sample, 89% are singletons; the top ten hold around 0.95%. The sequenced sample consisted of peripheral blood. The receptor set was obtained from a man younger than 30 with COVID-19, enrolled during active disease. The CDR3 runs from the conserved cysteine through the conserved F or W. D genes are given only for firm matches. The size of a clone is reported for some rows only, either as once, few or many, or as a class for expanded clones.

v_call	j_call	clone_size	d_call	cdr3_nt	cdr3_aa
TRBV7-9	TRBJ2-7	NA	TRBD2	TGTGCCAGCAGCCCGCCCACCGGGACTAATTCCTACGAGCAGTACTTC	CASSPPTGTNSYEQYF
TRBV28	TRBJ1-5	once	NA	TGTGCCAGCAGTTCGTGGACACCTGATCAGCCCCAGCATTTT	CASSSWTPDQPQHF
TRBV3-1/TRBV3-2	TRBJ2-4	NA	NA	TGTGCCAGCAGCCAAGAGTCTGGGGAGTGGGAGGCCAAAAACATTCAGTACTTC	CASSQESGEWEAKNIQYF
TRBV5-1	TRBJ2-7	NA	NA	TGCGCCAGCAGCTTTTTCCAGGGGGGCTACGAGCAGTACTTC	CASSFFQGGYEQYF
TRBV7-8	TRBJ2-3	NA	NA	TGTGCCAGCAGCTTTTCGGTCCGATTAGCCGGCGCAGATACGCAGTATTTT	CASSFSVRLAGADTQYF
TRBV24-1	TRBJ1-2	NA	NA	TGTGCCACTTACAGGGCTGGCTATGGCTACACCTTC	CATYRAGYGYTF
TRBV7-9	TRBJ2-5	NA	TRBD1	TGTGCCAGCAGCTTGACTCAGGGGGCTGAGACCCAGTACTTC	CASSLTQGAETQYF
TRBV27	TRBJ2-3	few	NA	TGTGCCGTTGCCCCCCAGGGACTCACAGATACGCAGTATTTT	CAVAPQGLTDTQYF
TRBV6-5	TRBJ2-2	NA	NA	TGTGCCAGCAGTTACTCGACGGGGGGCATAAACGGGGAGCTGTTTTTT	CASSYSTGGINGELFF
TRBV6-5	TRBJ1-2	NA	NA	TGTGCCAGCAGTTACGGGAGAGGCTTCTATGGCTACACCTTC	CASSYGRGFYGYTF
TRBV24-1	TRBJ2-1	NA	TRBD1	TGTGCCACCAGCCGGGACAGGGACCTCAATGAGCAGTTCTTC	CATSRDRDLNEQFF
TRBV9	TRBJ2-4	NA	NA	TGTGCCAGCAGCGAGGGGAGGGCCAAAAACATTCAGTACTTC	CASSEGRAKNIQYF
TRBV12-3/TRBV12-4	TRBJ2-1	NA	NA	TGTGCCAGCAGTTTATTCGGGAATGAGCAGTTCTTC	CASSLFGNEQFF
TRBV6-5	TRBJ1-2	NA	NA	TGTGCCAGCAACCCGACAGCCAGCTATGGCTACACCTTC	CASNPTASYGYTF
TRBV5-1	TRBJ1-3	NA	NA	TGCGCCAGCAGCTTCTCAGGGCGCGGGGCTGGAAACACCATATATTTT	CASSFSGRGAGNTIYF
TRBV2	TRBJ2-3	NA	NA	TGTGCCACGTTGTTCGCGGATACGCAGTATTTT	CATLFADTQYF
TRBV5-5	TRBJ2-3	NA	NA	TGTGCCAGCAGCTTAGACGGGTCCACAGATACGCAGTATTTT	CASSLDGSTDTQYF
TRBV6-5	TRBJ2-7	NA	TRBD1	TGTGCCAGCAGTATAGGGGGACAGGGAAGCTACGAGCAGTACTTC	CASSIGGQGSYEQYF
TRBV13	TRBJ2-3	NA	NA	TGTGCCAGCAGCTTACTGACAGCAACTAGCACAGATACGCAGTATTTT	CASSLLTATSTDTQYF
TRBV5-1	TRBJ2-1	NA	TRBD2	TGCGCCAGCACGTTGGGTCTAGCGGGAGGTAATGAGCAGTTCTTC	CASTLGLAGGNEQFF
TRBV29-1	TRBJ2-3	NA	TRBD2	TGCAGCGTTGAAGGGGCTAGCGGGGTTGCAGATACGCAGTATTTT	CSVEGASGVADTQYF
TRBV2	TRBJ2-6	once	NA	TGTGCCTGCGAGGGGGCTGGGGCCAACGTCCTGACTTTC	CACEGAGANVLTF
TRBV4-1	TRBJ2-1	NA	NA	TGCGCCAGCAGCCAAGATATTAGATGGGAGCAGTTCTTC	CASSQDIRWEQFF
TRBV19	TRBJ2-1	NA	TRBD1	TGTGCCAGTAGGAGGGACAGCCATGAGCAGTTCTTC	CASRRDSHEQFF
TRBV19	TRBJ1-2	NA	NA	TGTGCCAGTAGTATAGTAGGGGTAATTGTCGGCTACACCTTC	CASSIVGVIVGYTF
TRBV6-2/TRBV6-3	TRBJ2-4	NA	TRBD1	TGTGCCAGCAGTACGGGACAGGGTACAATAGCCAAAAACATTCAGTACTTC	CASSTGQGTIAKNIQYF
TRBV18	TRBJ1-2	once	NA	TGTGCCAGCGAGACGGAGTCTAACTATGGCTACACCTTC	CASETESNYGYTF
TRBV4-1	TRBJ2-7	NA	NA	TGCGCCAGCAGCCAACGAGTGTTGTACGAGCAGTACTTC	CASSQRVLYEQYF
TRBV6-1	TRBJ2-1	NA	TRBD1	TGTGCCAGCAGTGACTTCCGGGACAGGGGGCGGGATGAGCAGTTCTTC	CASSDFRDRGRDEQFF
TRBV7-3	TRBJ2-1	NA	TRBD1	TGTGCCAGCAGTCTCCGGGACAGGGGAGACAATGAGCAGTTCTTC	CASSLRDRGDNEQFF
TRBV18	TRBJ2-6	once	NA	TGTGCCAGCTCACCTGGTACCCCCCAGGACTCTGGGGCCAACGTCCTGACTTTC	CASSPGTPQDSGANVLTF
TRBV27	TRBJ2-1	NA	NA	TGTGCCAGCTCCTTCGAGGGCTCCTACAATGAGCAGTTCTTC	CASSFEGSYNEQFF
TRBV5-6	TRBJ1-5	NA	NA	TGTGCCAGCAGCCATAGCGACCAGCCCCAGCATTTT	CASSHSDQPQHF
TRBV7-9	TRBJ1-4	NA	NA	TGTGCCAGCAGCTTATATCTCGACAGACTTTCAACTAATGAAAAACTGTTTTTT	CASSLYLDRLSTNEKLFF
TRBV27	TRBJ1-3	NA	NA	TGTGCCAGCAGTGTCAAAGGTCGAAGCGGGTCCTCTGGAAACACCATATATTTT	CASSVKGRSGSSGNTIYF
TRBV27	TRBJ2-3	NA	NA	TGTGCCAGCAGTTTTTGGCAGGGGCATGTAGATACGCAGTATTTT	CASSFWQGHVDTQYF
TRBV20-1	TRBJ2-5	NA	NA	TGCAGTGCTAGTGCCGGGCAAGAGACCCAGTACTTC	CSASAGQETQYF
TRBV9	TRBJ1-2	once	NA	TGTGCCAGCAGCGTATGGGGCAGCCGAGGCTATGGCTACACCTTC	CASSVWGSRGYGYTF
TRBV5-4	TRBJ2-2	NA	TRBD1	TGTGCCAGCAGCGCCGGGACAGGGGTGGCCGGGGAGCTGTTTTTT	CASSAGTGVAGELFF
TRBV7-9	TRBJ2-7	NA	TRBD1	TGTGCCAGCAGCTTAGGAGGGACAGCCTACTACGAGCAGTACTTC	CASSLGGTAYYEQYF
TRBV9	TRBJ2-1	NA	NA	TGTGCCAGCAGCGACGAAGGGGTGAGCTCCTACAATGAGCAGTTCTTC	CASSDEGVSSYNEQFF